The clone carrying this T cell receptor (beta chain) was counted only a few times. Its antigen is as yet unknown. V shed 0 bases and J shed 2 bases, with 7 bases lying between them. The germline gives CDR1 GTSNPN, CDR2 SVGIG (reference sequence). This CDR3 comprises 13 residues. Method: immunoSEQ multiplex PCR; TCRdb's copy keeps in-frame clones and lacks some. This repertoire shows about 12,000 clones, over 75% found once; its top ten account for approximately 22%. This entry comes from a study of cytotoxic CD8 clonotypes in ibrutinib-treated CLL. Findings and limits, study-wide: Before falling back toward baseline at progression, clonality had risen at the time of ibrutinib response. Against age-matched healthy donors, baseline clonality ran higher and tracked circulating CD8+ T-cell counts.

Here the sequenced sample was PBMCs, taken at disease progression, from a patient treated with ibrutinib. This clonotype was sampled from a human donor with chronic lymphocytic leukemia. J is TRBJ1-1 and V is TRBV30; no reliable D call. In nucleotides, the CDR3 is TGTGCCTGGAGTGTAGGGTTTAACACTGAAGCTTTCTTT. This codes for CAWSVGFNTEAFF.